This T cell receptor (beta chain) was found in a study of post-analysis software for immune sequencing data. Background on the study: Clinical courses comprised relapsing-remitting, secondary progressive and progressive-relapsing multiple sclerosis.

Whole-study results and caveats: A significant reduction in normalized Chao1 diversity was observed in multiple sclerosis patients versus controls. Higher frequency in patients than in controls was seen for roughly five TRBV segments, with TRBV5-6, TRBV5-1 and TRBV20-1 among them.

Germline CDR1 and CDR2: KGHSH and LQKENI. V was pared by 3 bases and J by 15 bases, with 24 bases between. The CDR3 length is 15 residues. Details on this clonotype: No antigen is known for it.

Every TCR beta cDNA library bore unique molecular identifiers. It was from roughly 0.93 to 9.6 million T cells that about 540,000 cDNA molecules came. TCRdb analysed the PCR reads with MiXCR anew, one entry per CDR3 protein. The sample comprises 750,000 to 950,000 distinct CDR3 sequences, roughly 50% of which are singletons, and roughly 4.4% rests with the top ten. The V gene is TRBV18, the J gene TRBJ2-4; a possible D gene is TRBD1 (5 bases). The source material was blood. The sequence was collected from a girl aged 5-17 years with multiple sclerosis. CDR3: CASSPGLQAGYERYF. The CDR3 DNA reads TGTGCCAGCTCACCCGGGCTACAGGCTGGCTACGAGCGGTACTTC.